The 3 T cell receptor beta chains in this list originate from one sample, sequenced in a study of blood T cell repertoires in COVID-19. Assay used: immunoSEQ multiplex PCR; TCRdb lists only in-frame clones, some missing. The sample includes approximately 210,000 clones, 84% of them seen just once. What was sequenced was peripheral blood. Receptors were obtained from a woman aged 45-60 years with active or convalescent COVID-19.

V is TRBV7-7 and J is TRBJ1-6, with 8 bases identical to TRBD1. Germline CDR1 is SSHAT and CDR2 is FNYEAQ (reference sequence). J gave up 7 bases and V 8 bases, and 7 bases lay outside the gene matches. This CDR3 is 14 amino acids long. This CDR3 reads CASAAAGGNSPLHF. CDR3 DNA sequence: TGTGCCAGCGCCGCGGCAGGGGGCAATTCACCCCTCCACTTT.

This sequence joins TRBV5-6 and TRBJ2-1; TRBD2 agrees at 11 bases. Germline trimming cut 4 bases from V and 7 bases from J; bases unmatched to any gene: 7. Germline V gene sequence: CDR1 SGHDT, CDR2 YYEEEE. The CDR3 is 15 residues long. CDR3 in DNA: TGTGCCAGCAGCGGCGGACTAGCGGGTAAAAATGAGCAGTTCTTC. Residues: CASSGGLAGKNEQFF. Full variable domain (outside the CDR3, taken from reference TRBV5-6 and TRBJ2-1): DAGVTQSPTHLIKTRGQQVTLRCSPKSGHDTVSWYQQALGQGPQFIFQYYEEEERQRGNFPDRFSGHQFPNYSSELNVNALLLGDSALYLCASSGGLAGKNEQFFGPGTRLTVL.

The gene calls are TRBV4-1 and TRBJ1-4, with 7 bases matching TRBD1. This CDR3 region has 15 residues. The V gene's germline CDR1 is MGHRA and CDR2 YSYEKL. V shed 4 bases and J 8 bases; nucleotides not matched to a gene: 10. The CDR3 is CASSRNGGTAEKLFF. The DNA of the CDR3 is TGCGCCAGCAGCCGGAATGGCGGGACAGCCGAAAAACTGTTTTTT.